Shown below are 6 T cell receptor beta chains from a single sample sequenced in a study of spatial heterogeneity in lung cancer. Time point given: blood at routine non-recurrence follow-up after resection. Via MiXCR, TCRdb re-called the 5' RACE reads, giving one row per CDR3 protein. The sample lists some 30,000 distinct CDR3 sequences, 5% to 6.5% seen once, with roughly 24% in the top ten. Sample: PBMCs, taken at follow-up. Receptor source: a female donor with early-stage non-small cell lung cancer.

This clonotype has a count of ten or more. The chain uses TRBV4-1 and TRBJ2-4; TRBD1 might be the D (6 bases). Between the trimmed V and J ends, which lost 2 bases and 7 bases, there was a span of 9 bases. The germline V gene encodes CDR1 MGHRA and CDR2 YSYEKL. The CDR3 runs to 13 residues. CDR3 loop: CASSQPGVNIQYF. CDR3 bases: TGCGCCAGCAGCCAACCAGGGGTTAACATTCAGTACTTC.

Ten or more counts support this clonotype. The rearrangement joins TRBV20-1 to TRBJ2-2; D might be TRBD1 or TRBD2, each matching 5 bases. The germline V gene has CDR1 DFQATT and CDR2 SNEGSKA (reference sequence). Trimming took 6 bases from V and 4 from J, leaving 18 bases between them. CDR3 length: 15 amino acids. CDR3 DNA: TGCAGTGCCCGCCGGGGACCTTGGACCACCGGGGAGCTGTTTTTT. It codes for CSARRGPWTTGELFF.

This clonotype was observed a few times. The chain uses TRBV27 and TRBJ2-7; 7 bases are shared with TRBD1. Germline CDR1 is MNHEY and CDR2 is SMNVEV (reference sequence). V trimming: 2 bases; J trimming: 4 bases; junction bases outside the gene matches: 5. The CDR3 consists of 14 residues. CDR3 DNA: TGTGCCAGCAGTTTACTAGGGGGCCGGTACGAGCAGTACTTC. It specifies CASSLLGGRYEQYF.

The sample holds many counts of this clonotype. CDR3: CASSGRANYGYTF. The CDR3 DNA follows: TGTGCCAGTAGTGGAAGGGCCAACTATGGCTACACCTTC. The V gene is TRBV19, the J gene TRBJ1-2; no definite D call. V was clipped by 5 bases and J by 2 bases, with 9 bases between them. This CDR3 region has 13 residues. In germline, CDR1 is LNHDA, CDR2 SQIVND (reference sequence). Full variable domain (rest looked up from reference TRBV19 and TRBJ1-2): DGGITQSPKYLFRKEGQNVTLSCEQNLNHDAMYWYRQDPGQGLRLIYYSQIVNDFQKGDIAEGYSVSREKKESFPLTVTSAQKNPTAFYLCASSGRANYGYTFGSGTRLTVV.

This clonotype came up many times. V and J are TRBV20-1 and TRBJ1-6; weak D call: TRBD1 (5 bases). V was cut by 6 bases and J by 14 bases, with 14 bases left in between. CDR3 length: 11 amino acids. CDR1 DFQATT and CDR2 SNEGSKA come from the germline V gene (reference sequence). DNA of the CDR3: TGCAGTGCCCTTCTGGGGGTTACCCTCCACTTT. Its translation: CSALLGVTLHF.

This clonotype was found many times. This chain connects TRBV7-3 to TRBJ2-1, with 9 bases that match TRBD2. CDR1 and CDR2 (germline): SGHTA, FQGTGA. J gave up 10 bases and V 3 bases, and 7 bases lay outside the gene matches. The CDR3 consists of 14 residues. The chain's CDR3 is CASSLSGGGDEQFF. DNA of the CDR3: TGTGCCAGCAGCTTGTCTGGCGGGGGGGACGAGCAGTTCTTC.